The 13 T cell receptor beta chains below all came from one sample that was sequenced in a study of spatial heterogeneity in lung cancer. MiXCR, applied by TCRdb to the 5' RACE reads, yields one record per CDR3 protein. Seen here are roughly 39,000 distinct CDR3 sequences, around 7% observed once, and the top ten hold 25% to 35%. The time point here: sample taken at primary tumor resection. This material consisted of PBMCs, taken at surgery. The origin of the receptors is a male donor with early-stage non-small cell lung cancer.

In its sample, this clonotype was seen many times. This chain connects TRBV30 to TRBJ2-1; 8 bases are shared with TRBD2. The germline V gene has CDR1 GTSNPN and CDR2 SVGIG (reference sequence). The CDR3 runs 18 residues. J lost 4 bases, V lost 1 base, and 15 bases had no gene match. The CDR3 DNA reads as TGTGCCTGGAGTGGGGGTAGTAGGACTAGCTTTACGTACAATGAGCAGTTCTTC. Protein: CAWSGGSRTSFTYNEQFF. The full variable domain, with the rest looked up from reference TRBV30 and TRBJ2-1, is SQTIHQWPATLVQPVGSPLSLECTVEGTSNPNLYWYRQAAGRGLQLLFYSVGIGQISSEVPQNLSASRPQDRQFILSSKKLLLSDSGFYLCAWSGGSRTSFTYNEQFFGPGTRLTVL.

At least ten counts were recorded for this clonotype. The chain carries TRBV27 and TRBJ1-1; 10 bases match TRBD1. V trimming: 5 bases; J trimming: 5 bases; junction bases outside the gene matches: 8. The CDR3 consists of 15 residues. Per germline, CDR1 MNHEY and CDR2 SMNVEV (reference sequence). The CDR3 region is CASSPRQGARTEAFF. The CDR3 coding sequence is TGTGCCAGCAGTCCCCGACAGGGGGCGAGGACTGAAGCTTTCTTT.

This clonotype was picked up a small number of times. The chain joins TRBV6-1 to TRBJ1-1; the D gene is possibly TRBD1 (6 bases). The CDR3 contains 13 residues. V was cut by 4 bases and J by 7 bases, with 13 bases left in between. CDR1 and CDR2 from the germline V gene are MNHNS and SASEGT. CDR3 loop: CASSAIWGHEAFF. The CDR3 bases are TGTGCCAGCAGTGCAATTTGGGGACATGAAGCTTTCTTT.

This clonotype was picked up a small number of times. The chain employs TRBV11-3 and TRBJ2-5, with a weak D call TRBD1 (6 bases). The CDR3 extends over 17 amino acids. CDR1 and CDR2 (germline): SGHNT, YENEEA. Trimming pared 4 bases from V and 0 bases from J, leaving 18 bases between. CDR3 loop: CASSSSGMGQNQETQYF. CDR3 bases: TGTGCCAGCAGCTCCTCGGGGATGGGACAAAACCAAGAGACCCAGTACTTC. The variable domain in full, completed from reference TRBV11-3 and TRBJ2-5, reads EAGVVQSPRYKIIEKKQPVAFWCNPISGHNTLYWYLQNLGQGPELLIRYENEEAVDDSQLPKDRFSAERLKGVDSTLKIQPAELGDSAVYLCASSSSGMGQNQETQYFGPGTRLLVL.

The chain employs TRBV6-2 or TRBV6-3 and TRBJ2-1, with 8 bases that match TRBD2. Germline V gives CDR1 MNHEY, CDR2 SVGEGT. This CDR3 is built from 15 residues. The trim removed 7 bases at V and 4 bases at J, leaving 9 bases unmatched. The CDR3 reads CASIGAGGAYNEQFF. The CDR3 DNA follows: TGTGCCAGCATCGGGGCGGGAGGCGCATACAATGAGCAGTTCTTC.

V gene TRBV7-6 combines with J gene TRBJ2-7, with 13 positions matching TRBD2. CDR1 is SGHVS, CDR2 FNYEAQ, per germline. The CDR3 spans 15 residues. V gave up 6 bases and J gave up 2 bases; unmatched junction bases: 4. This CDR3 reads CASSRLAGGAYEQYF. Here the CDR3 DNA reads TGTGCCAGCAGTCGACTAGCGGGGGGAGCCTACGAGCAGTACTTC.

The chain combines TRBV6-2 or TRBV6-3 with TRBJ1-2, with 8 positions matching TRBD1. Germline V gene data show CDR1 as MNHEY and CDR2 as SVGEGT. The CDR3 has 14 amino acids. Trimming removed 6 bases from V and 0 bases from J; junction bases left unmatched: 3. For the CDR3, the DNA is TGTGCCAGCAGGGGGACAGGAGCTAACTATGGCTACACCTTC. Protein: CASRGTGANYGYTF.

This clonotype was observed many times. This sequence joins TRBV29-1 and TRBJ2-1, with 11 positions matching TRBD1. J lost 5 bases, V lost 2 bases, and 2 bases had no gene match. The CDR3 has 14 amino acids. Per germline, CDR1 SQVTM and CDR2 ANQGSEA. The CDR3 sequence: CSVERDRGNNEQFF. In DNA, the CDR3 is TGCAGCGTTGAAAGGGACAGGGGGAACAATGAGCAGTTCTTC.

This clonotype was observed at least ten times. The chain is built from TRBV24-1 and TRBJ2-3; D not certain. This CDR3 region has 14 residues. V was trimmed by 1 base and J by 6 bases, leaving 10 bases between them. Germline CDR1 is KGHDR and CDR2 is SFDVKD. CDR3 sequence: CATSDLSLRDTQYF. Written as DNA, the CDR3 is TGTGCCACCAGTGATTTATCCCTGCGCGATACGCAGTATTTT.

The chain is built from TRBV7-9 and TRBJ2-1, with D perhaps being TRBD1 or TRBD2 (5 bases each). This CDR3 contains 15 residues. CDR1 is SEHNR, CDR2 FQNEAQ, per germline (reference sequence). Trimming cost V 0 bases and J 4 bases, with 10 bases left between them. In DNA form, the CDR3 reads TGTGCCAGCAGCTTAGCTCGGGGCCCGTACAATGAGCAGTTCTTC. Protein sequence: CASSLARGPYNEQFF.

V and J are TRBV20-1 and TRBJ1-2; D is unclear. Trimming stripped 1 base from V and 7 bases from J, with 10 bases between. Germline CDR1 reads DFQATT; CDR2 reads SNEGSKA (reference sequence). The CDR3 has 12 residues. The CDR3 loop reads CSARGSETGYTF. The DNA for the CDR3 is TGCAGTGCTAGAGGGTCGGAGACTGGCTACACCTTC.

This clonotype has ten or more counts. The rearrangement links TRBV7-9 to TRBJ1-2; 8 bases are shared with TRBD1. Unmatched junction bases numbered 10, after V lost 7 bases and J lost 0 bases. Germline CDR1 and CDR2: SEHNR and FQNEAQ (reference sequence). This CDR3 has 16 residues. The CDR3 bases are TGTGCCAGCACCAATGGGAGGGACAGGACTAACTATGGCTACACCTTC. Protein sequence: CASTNGRDRTNYGYTF.

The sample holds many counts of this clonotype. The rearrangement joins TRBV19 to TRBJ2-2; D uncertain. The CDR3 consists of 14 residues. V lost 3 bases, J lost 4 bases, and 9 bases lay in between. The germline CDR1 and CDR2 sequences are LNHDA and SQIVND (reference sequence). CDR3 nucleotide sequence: TGTGCCAGTAGTATTAGCATCACCACCGGGGAGCTGTTTTTT. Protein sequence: CASSISITTGELFF.